This is a list of T cell receptor beta chains from one sample in a study of shared clonotypes between healthy human individuals. Method: immunoSEQ multiplex PCR; TCRdb's copy keeps in-frame clones and lacks some. Found here are about 600,000 clones, 95% to 96% of them singletons; the top ten hold 0.11%. The sequenced sample consisted of naive CD8+ T cells sorted from blood. These receptors all come from a woman in her 30s in good health. The CDR3 runs from the conserved cysteine through the conserved F or W. The D gene is left open where the match is weak. Rows give clone size only sometimes, using once, few, many, or a class for an expanded clone.

>-|TRBJ2-3|-|TRBV4-1
TGCGCCAGCAGCCAAGTTCTGGGCACAGATACGCAGTATTTT
CASSQVLGTDTQYF
>-|TRBJ2-7|-|TRBV7-8
TGTGCCAGCAGCTTACGACTGGGTACCTACGAGCAGTACTTC
CASSLRLGTYEQYF
>-|TRBJ2-7|-|TRBV6-5
TGTGCCAGCAGTTGGTATAGCGGTACCGCCTCCAGCGAGCAGTACTTC
CASSWYSGTASSEQYF
>TRBD2|TRBJ2-7|-|TRBV5-1
TGCGCCAGCAGCTTGGGTGCTAGCGGGAGCCTCCTCTACGAGCAGTACTTC
CASSLGASGSLLYEQYF
>-|TRBJ1-5|-|TRBV7-8
TGTGCCAGCAGCCCAGGTACGGGTAGCAATCAGCCCCAGCATTTT
CASSPGTGSNQPQHF
>-|TRBJ2-2|-|TRBV6-1
TGTGCCAGCACCGGGGCTTACACCGGGGAGCTGTTTTTT
CASTGAYTGELFF
>-|TRBJ2-7|-|TRBV6-4
TGTGCCAGCAGTGAGAACTGGCGGGACTACGAGCAGTACTTC
CASSENWRDYEQYF
>-|TRBJ1-1|-|TRBV6-5
TGTGCCAGCAGTTGGACGGTGAGGTCGCCTGAAGCTTTCTTT
CASSWTVRSPEAFF
>TRBD2|TRBJ2-2|-|TRBV6-1
TGTGCCAGCAGTGAAATTAGCGGGAGAAGAGGCGGGGAGCTGTTTTTT
CASSEISGRRGGELFF
>-|TRBJ1-1|once|TRBV6-1
TGTGCCAGCAGTTTTTATTTGGTGAACACTGAAGCTTTCTTT
CASSFYLVNTEAFF
>-|TRBJ1-1|-|TRBV19
TGTGCCAGTAGTCTAGGGGTCCGCACTGAAGCTTTCTTT
CASSLGVRTEAFF
>-|TRBJ1-1|-|TRBV15
TGTGCCACCAGTACCGGGACCCACCTTAGTCCTGAAGCTTTCTTT
CATSTGTHLSPEAFF
>TRBD1|TRBJ2-7|-|TRBV5-5
TGTGCCAGCAGCTTGGGAGGGACAGGGGTGGGCGAGCAGTACTTC
CASSLGGTGVGEQYF
>-|TRBJ1-4|-|TRBV6-1
TGTGCCAGCAGTGAAGCGCTTCGGGGGGATGAAAAACTGTTTTTT
CASSEALRGDEKLFF
>TRBD2|TRBJ2-7|once|TRBV19
TGTGCCAGTAGTACAAGGACTAGCGGACTTTACGAGCAGTACTTC
CASSTRTSGLYEQYF
>TRBD1|TRBJ2-3|-|TRBV9
TGTGCCAGCAGCGCTTTGGGACAGGGGGGGCCCACAGATACGCAGTATTTT
CASSALGQGGPTDTQYF
>TRBD2|TRBJ2-7|-|TRBV5-8
TGTGCCAGCAGCCCAGGGATACTAGCGGGTCGTTCCTACGAGCAGTACTTC
CASSPGILAGRSYEQYF
>-|TRBJ2-7|-|TRBV25-1
TGTGCCAGCAGTCGACCCAAGCAGGGGATTCCCTACGAGCAGTACTTC
CASSRPKQGIPYEQYF
>-|TRBJ1-2|-|TRBV6-6
TGTGCCAGCAGTTCATATCCTAACTATGGCTACACCTTC
CASSSYPNYGYTF
>TRBD1|TRBJ2-7|once|TRBV13
TGTGCCAGCAGCTTCGGGACAGGGAGGAACGAGCAGTACTTC
CASSFGTGRNEQYF
>-|TRBJ2-7|-|TRBV28
TGTGCCAGCAGTTTGGTGGACGAGCAGTACTTC
CASSLVDEQYF
>TRBD2|TRBJ2-7|-|TRBV4-1
TGCGCCAGCAGCCAAGGGACTAGTTCCTACGAGCAGTACTTC
CASSQGTSSYEQYF
>TRBD2|TRBJ2-1|-|TRBV13
TGTGCCAGCAGCTTTACTAGCGCGAGCTCCTACAATGAGCAGTTCTTC
CASSFTSASSYNEQFF
>-|TRBJ2-2|-|TRBV11-2
TGTGCCAGCAGCTCCGCGACCGGTCTGGGGGCGAACACCGGGGAGCTGTTTTTT
CASSSATGLGANTGELFF
>TRBD2|TRBJ2-1|-|TRBV10-3
TGTGCCATCAGTGAGTCTACGGGAGGTCCCTACAATGAGCAGTTCTTC
CAISESTGGPYNEQFF
>-|TRBJ2-1|-|TRBV2
TGTGCCAGCAGTGTGGGCAATGAGCAGTTCTTC
CASSVGNEQFF
>TRBD1|TRBJ1-1|-|TRBV19
TGTGCCAGTAGATGGACAGGGACCACTGAAGCTTTCTTT
CASRWTGTTEAFF